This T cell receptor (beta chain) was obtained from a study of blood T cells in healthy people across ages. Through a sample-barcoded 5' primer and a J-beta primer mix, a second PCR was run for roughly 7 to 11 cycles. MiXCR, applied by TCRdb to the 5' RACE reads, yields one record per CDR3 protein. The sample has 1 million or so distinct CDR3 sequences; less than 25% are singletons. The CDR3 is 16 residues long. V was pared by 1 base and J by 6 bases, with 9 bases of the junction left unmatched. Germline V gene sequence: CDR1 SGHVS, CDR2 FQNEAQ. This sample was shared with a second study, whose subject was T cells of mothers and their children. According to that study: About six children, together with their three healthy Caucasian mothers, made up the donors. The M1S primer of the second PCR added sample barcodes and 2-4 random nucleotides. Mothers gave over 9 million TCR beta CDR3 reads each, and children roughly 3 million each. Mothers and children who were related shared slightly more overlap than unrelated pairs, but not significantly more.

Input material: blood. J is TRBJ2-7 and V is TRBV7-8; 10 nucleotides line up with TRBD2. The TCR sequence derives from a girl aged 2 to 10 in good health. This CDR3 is CASSLVSLAGRGEQYF. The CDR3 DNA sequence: TGTGCCAGCAGCTTAGTATCACTAGCGGGGAGGGGCGAGCAGTACTTC. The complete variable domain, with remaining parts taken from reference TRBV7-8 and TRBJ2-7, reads GAGVSQSPRYKVAKRGQDVALRCDPISGHVSLFWYQQALGQGPEFLTYFQNEAQLDKSGLPSDRFFAERPEGSVSTLKIQRTQQEDSAVYLCASSLVSLAGRGEQYFGPGTRLTVT.